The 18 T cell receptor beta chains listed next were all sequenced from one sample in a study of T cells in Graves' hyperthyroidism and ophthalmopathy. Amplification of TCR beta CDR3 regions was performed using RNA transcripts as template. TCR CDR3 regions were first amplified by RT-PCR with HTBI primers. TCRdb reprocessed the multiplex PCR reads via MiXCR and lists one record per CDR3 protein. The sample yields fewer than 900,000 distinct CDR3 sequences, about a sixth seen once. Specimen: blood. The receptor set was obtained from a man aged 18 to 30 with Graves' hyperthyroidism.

CDR3 protein: CASSSLRGPEVNTEAFF. The CDR3 DNA reads as TGTGCCAGCAGTTCACTCAGGGGGCCGGAGGTGAACACTGAAGCTTTCTTT. J is TRBJ1-1 and V is TRBV27, with TRBD1 matching over 8 bases. The CDR3 has 17 residues. The germline V gene encodes CDR1 MNHEY and CDR2 SMNVEV (reference sequence). V shed 4 bases, J shed 0 bases, and the junction held 10 bases outside the gene matches.

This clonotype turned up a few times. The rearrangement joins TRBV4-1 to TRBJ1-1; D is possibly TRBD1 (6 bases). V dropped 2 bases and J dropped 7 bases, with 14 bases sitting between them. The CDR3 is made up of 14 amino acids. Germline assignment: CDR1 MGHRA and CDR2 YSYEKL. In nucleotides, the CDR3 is TGCGCCAGCAGCCAATTGACAGGACGTCGTGAAGCTTTCTTT. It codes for CASSQLTGRREAFF.

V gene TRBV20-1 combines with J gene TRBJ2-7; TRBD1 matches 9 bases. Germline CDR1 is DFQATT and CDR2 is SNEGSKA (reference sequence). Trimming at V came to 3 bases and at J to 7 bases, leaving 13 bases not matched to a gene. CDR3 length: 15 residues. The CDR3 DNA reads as TGCAGTGCTAGTCAACGGGACAGGGACCGACGGGAGCAGTACTTC. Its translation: CSASQRDRDRREQYF.

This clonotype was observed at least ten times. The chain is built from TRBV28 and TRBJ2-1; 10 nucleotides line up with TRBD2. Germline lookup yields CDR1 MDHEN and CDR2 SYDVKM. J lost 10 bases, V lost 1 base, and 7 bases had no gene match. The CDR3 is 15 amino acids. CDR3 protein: CASSLFLAGEGEQFF. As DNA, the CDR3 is TGTGCCAGCAGTTTATTTCTAGCGGGAGAGGGGGAGCAGTTCTTC.

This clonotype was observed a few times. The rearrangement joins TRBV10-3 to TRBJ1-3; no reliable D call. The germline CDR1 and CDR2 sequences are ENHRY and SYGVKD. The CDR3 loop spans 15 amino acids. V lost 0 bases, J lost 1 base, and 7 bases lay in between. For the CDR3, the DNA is TGTGCCATCAGTGAGTCCTCGGATTCTGGAAACACCATATATTTT. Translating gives CAISESSDSGNTIYF.

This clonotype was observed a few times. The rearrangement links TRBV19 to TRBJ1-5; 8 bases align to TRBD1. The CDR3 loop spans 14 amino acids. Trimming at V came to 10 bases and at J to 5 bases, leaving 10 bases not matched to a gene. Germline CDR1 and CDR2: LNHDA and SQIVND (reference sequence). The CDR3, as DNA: TGTGCCACCAGGACAGGGAGTGGGGATCAGCCCCAGCATTTT. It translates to CATRTGSGDQPQHF. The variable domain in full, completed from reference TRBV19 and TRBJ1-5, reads DGGITQSPKYLFRKEGQNVTLSCEQNLNHDAMYWYRQDPGQGLRLIYYSQIVNDFQKGDIAEGYSVSREKKESFPLTVTSAQKNPTAFYLCATRTGSGDQPQHFGDGTRLSIL.

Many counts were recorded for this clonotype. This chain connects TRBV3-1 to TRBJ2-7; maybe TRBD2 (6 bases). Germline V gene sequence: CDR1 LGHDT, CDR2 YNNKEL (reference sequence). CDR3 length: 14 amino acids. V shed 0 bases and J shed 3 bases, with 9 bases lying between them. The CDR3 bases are TGTGCCAGCAGCCAAGATCGGGGGTTCTACGAGCAGTACTTC. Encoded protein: CASSQDRGFYEQYF.

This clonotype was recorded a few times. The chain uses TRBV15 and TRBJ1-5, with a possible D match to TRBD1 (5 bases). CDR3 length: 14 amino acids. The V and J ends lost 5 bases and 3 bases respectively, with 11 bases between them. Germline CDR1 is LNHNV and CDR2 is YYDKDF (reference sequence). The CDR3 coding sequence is TGTGCCACCAGCTTCCGGGGGTACAATCAGCCCCAGCATTTT. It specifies CATSFRGYNQPQHF.

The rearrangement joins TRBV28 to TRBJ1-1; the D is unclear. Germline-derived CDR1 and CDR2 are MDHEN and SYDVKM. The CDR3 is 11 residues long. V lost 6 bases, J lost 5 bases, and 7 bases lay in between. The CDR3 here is CASSRTTEAFF. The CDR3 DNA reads TGTGCCAGCAGCCGCACTACTGAAGCTTTCTTT. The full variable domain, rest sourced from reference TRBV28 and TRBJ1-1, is DVKVTQSSRYLVKRTGEKVFLECVQDMDHENMFWYRQDPGLGLRLIYFSYDVKMKEKGDIPEGYSVSREKKERFSLILESASTNQTSMYLCASSRTTEAFFGQGTRLTVV.

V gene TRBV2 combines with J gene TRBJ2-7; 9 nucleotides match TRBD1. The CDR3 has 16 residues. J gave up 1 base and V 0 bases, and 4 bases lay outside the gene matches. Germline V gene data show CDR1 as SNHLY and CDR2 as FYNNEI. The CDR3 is CASSEAGDRGSYEQYF. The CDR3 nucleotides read TGTGCCAGCAGTGAAGCGGGAGACAGGGGGTCCTACGAGCAGTACTTC.

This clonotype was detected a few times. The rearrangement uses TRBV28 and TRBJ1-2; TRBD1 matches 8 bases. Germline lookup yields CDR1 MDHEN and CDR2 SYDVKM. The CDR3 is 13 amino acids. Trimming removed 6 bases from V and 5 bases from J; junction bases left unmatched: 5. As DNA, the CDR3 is TGTGCCAGCAGAATCGGACAGGGTTATGGCTACACCTTC. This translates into CASRIGQGYGYTF.

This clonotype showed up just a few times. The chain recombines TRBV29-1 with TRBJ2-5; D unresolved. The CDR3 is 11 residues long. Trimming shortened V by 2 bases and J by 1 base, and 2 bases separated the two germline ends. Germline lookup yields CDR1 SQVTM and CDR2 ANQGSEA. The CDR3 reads CSVEPQETQYF. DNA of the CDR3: TGCAGCGTTGAACCCCAAGAGACCCAGTACTTC.

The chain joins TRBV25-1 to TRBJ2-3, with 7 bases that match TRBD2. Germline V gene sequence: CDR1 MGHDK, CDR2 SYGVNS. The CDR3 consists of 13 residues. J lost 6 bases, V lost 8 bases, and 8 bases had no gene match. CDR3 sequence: CASAREGRDTQYF. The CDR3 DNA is TGTGCCAGCGCTAGGGAGGGCCGGGATACGCAGTATTTT.

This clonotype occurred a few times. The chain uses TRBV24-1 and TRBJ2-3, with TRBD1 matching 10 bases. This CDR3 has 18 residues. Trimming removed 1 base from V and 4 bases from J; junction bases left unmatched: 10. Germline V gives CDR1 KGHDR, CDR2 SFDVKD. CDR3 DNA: TGTGCCACCAGTGATTTCCCAAACCGGGACAGGGGCCCAGATACGCAGTATTTT. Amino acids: CATSDFPNRDRGPDTQYF.

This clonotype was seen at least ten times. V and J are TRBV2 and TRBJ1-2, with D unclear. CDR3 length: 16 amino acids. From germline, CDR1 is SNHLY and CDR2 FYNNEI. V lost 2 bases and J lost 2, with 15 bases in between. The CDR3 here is CASSELPHDRNYGYTF. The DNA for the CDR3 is TGTGCCAGCAGTGAATTGCCACATGATAGAAACTATGGCTACACCTTC.

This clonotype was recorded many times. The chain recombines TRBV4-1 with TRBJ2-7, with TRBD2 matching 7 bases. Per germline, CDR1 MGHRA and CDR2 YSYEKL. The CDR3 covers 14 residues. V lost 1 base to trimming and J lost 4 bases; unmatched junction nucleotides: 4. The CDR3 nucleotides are TGCGCCAGCAGCCAAGCTGCGCGGGAGTACGAGCAGTACTTC. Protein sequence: CASSQAAREYEQYF.

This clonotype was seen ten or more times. This chain's CDR3 is CASSLHTGKKAFF. For the CDR3, the DNA is TGTGCCAGCAGTTTACACACAGGGAAAAAGGCTTTCTTT. J is TRBJ1-1 and V is TRBV28; D may be TRBD1 (6 bases). The CDR3 runs to 13 residues. V dropped 2 bases and J dropped 11 bases, with 15 bases sitting between them. Germline V gene lookup returns CDR1 MDHEN and CDR2 SYDVKM.

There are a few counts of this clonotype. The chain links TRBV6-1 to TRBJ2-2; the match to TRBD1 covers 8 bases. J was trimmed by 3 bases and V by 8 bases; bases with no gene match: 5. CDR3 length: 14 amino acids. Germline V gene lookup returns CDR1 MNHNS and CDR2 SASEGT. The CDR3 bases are TGTGCCAGCCTCGGACAGGGTGACACCGGGGAGCTGTTTTTT. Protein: CASLGQGDTGELFF.